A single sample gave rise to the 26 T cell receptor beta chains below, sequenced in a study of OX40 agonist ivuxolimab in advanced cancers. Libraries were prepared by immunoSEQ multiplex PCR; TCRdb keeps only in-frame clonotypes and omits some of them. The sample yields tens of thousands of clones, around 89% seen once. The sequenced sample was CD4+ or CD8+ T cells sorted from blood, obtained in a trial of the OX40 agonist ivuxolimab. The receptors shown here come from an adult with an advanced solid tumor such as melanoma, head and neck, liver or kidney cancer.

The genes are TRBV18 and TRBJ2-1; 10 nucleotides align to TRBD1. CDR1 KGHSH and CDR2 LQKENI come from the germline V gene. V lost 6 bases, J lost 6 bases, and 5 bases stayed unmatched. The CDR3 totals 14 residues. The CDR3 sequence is CASSFGQGGNEQFF. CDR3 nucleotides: TGTGCCAGCTCGTTCGGACAGGGGGGCAATGAGCAGTTCTTC.

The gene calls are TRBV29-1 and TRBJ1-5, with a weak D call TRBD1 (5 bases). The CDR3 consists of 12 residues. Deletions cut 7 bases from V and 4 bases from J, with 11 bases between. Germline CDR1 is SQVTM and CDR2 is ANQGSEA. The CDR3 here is CSARVGNQPQHF. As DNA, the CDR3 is TGCAGCGCCAGGGTGGGGAATCAGCCCCAGCATTTT.

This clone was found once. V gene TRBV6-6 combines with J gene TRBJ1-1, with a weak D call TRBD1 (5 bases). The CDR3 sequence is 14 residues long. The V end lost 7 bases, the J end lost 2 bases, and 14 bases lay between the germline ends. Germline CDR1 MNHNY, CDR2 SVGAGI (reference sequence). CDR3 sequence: CASTIGTSNTEAFF. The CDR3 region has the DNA TGTGCCAGCACCATAGGGACCTCTAACACTGAAGCTTTCTTT.

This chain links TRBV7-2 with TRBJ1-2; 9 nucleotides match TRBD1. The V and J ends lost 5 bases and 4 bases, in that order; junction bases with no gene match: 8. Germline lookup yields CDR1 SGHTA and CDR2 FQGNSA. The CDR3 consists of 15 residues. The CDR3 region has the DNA TGTGCCAGCAGCCCCTCCCGGACAGGGGCCTATGGCTACACCTTC. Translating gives CASSPSRTGAYGYTF. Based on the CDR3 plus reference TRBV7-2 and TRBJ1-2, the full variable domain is GAGVSQSPSNKVTEKGKDVELRCDPISGHTALYWYRQSLGQGLEFLIYFQGNSAPDKSGLPSDRFSAERTGGSVSTLTIQRTQQEDSAVYLCASSPSRTGAYGYTFGSGTRLTVV.

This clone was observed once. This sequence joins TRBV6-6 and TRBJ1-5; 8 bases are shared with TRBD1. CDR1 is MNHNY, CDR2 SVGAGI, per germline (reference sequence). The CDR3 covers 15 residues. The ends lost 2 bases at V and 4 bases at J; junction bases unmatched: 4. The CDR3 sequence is CASSYGTGPNQPQHF. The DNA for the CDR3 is TGTGCCAGCAGTTACGGGACAGGACCGAATCAGCCCCAGCATTTT.

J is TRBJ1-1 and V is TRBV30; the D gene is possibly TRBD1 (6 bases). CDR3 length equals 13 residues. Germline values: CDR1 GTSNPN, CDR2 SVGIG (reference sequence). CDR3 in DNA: TGTGCGCAAGGGAGGGCAGGGGTCGCTGAAGCTTTCTTT. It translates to CAQGRAGVAEAFF.

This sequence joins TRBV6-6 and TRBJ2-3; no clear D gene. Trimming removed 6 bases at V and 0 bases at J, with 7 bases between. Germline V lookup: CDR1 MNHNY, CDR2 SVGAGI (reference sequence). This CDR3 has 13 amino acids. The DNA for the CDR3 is TGTGCCAGCAGCACTACTAGCACAGATACGCAGTATTTT. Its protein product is CASSTTSTDTQYF.

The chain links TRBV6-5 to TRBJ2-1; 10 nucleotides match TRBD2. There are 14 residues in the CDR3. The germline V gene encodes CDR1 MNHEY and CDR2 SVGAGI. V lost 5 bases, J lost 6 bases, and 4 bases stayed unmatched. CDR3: CASSRSSGGNEQFF. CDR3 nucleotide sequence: TGTGCCAGCAGTCGGTCTAGCGGGGGCAATGAGCAGTTCTTC.

The CDR3 region has the DNA TGTGCCACCAGCAGATTTACGGGACTCACAGATACGCAGTATTTT. Its protein product is CATSRFTGLTDTQYF. V usage is TRBV15 and J usage is TRBJ2-3, with D perhaps matching TRBD2 (6 bases). In germline, CDR1 is LNHNV, CDR2 YYDKDF (reference sequence). V lost 2 bases, J lost 2 bases, and 11 bases lay in between. The CDR3 sequence is 15 residues long.

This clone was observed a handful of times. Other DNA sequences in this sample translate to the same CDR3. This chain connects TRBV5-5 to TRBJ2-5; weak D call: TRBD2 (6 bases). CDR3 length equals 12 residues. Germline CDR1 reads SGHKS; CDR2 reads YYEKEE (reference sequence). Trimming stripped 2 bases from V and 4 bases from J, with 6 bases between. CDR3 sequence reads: CASSFGGETQYF. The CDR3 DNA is TGTGCCAGCAGCTTCGGGGGAGAGACCCAGTACTTC.

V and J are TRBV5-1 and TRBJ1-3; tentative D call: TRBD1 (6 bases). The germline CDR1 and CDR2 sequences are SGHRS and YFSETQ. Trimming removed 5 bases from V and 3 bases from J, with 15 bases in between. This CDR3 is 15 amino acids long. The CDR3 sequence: CASSLSVTGGNTIYF. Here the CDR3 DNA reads TGCGCCAGCAGTTTGTCGGTGACAGGTGGAAACACCATATATTTT.

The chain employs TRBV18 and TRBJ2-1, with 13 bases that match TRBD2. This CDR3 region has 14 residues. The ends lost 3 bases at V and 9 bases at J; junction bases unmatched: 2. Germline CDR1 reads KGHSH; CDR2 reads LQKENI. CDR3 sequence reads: CASSPGLAGFEQFF. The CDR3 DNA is TGTGCCAGCTCACCGGGACTAGCGGGGTTTGAGCAGTTCTTC. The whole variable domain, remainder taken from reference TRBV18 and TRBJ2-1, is NAGVMQNPRHLVRRRGQEARLRCSPMKGHSHVYWYRQLPEEGLKFMVYLQKENIIDESGMPKERFSAEFPKEGPSILRIQQVVRGDSAAYFCASSPGLAGFEQFFGPGTRLTVL.

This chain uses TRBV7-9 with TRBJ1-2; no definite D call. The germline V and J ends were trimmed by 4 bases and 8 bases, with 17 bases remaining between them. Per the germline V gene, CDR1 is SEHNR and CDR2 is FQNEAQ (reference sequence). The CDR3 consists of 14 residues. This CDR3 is CASSSPTDLGGYTF. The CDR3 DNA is TGTGCCAGCAGCTCACCGACCGACCTAGGAGGCTACACCTTC.

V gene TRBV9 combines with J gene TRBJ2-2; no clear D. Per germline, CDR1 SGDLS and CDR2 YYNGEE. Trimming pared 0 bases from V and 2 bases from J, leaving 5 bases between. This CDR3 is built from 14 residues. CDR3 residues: CASSVASNTGELFF. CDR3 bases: TGTGCCAGCAGCGTAGCCTCAAACACCGGGGAGCTGTTTTTT.

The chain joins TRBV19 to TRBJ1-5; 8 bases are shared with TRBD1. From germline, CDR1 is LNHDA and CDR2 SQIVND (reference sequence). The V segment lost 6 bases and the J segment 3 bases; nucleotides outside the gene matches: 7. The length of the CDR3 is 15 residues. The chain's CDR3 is CASRAGTGANQPQHF. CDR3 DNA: TGTGCCAGTAGGGCCGGGACAGGCGCCAATCAGCCCCAGCATTTT. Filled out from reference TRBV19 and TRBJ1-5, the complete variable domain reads DGGITQSPKYLFRKEGQNVTLSCEQNLNHDAMYWYRQDPGQGLRLIYYSQIVNDFQKGDIAEGYSVSREKKESFPLTVTSAQKNPTAFYLCASRAGTGANQPQHFGDGTRLSIL.

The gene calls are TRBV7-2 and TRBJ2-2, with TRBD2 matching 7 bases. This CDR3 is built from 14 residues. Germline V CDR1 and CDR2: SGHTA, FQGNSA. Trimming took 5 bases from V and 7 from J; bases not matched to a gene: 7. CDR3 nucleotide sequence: TGTGCCAGCAGCCCCATGGGCGGGAGCGGGGAGCTGTTTTTT. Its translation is CASSPMGGSGELFF.

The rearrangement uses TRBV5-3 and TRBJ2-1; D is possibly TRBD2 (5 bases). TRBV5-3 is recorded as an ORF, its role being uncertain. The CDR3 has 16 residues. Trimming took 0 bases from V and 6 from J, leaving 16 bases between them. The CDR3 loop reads CARSLGVASSPNEQFF. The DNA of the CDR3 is TGTGCCAGAAGCTTGGGTGTGGCTAGCAGCCCCAATGAGCAGTTCTTC.

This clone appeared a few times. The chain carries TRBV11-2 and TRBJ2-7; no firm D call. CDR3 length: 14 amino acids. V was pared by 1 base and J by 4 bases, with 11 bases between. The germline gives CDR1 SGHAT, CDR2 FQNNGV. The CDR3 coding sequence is TGTGCCAGCAGCTTAGTCGGGTCTTGGTACGAGCAGTACTTC. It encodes CASSLVGSWYEQYF.

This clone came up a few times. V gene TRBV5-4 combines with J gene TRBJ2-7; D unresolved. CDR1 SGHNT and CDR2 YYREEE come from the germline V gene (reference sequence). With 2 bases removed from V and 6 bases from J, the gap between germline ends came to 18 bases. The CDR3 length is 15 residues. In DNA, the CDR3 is TGTGCCAGCAGCTTAGGACCGACCCGGTCAGGCGAGCAGTACTTC. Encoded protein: CASSLGPTRSGEQYF.

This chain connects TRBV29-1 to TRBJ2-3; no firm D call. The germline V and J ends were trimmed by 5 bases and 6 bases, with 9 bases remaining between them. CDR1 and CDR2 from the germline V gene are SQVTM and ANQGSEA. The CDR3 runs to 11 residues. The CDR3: CSVLSRDTQYF. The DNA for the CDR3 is TGCAGCGTTTTGAGTCGGGATACGCAGTATTTT.

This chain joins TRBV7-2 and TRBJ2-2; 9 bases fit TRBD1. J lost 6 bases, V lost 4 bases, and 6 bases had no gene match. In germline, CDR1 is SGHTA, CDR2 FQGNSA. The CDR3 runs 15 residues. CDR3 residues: CASSWRQGGSGELFF. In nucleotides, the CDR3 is TGTGCCAGCAGCTGGAGACAGGGGGGCTCCGGGGAGCTGTTTTTT.

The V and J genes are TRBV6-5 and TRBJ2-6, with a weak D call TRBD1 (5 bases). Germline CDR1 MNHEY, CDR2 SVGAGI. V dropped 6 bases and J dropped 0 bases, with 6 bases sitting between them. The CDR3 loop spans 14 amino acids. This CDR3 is CASRDNSGANVLTF. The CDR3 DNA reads TGTGCCAGCAGGGACAACTCTGGGGCCAACGTCCTGACTTTC.

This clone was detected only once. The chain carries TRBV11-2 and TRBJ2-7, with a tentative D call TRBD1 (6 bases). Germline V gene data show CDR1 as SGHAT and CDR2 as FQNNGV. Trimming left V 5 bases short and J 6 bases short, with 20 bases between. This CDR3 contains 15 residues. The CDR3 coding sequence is TGTGCCAGCAGCCCTGGCCGGGGCAGGGGATTCGAGCAGTACTTC. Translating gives CASSPGRGRGFEQYF.

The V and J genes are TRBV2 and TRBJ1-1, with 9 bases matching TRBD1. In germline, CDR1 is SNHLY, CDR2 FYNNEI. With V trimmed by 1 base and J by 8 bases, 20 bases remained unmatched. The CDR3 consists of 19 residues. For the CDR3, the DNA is TGTGCCAGCAGTGAAGGGACAGGGGCCTCCCCCCCACGGCGTGGAGAAGCTTTCTTT. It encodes CASSEGTGASPPRRGEAFF.

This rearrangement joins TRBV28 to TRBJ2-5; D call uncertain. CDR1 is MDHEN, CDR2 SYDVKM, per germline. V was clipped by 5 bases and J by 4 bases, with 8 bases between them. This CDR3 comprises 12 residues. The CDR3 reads CASSTPSETQYF. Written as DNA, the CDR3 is TGTGCCAGCAGTACCCCTTCAGAGACCCAGTACTTC.

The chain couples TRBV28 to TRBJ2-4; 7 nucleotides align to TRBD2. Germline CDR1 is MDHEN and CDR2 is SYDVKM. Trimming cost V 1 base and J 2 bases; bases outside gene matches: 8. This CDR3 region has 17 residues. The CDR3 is CASSLYRLAGSKNIQYF. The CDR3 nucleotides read TGTGCCAGCAGTTTATACCGACTAGCCGGGTCCAAAAACATTCAGTACTTC.